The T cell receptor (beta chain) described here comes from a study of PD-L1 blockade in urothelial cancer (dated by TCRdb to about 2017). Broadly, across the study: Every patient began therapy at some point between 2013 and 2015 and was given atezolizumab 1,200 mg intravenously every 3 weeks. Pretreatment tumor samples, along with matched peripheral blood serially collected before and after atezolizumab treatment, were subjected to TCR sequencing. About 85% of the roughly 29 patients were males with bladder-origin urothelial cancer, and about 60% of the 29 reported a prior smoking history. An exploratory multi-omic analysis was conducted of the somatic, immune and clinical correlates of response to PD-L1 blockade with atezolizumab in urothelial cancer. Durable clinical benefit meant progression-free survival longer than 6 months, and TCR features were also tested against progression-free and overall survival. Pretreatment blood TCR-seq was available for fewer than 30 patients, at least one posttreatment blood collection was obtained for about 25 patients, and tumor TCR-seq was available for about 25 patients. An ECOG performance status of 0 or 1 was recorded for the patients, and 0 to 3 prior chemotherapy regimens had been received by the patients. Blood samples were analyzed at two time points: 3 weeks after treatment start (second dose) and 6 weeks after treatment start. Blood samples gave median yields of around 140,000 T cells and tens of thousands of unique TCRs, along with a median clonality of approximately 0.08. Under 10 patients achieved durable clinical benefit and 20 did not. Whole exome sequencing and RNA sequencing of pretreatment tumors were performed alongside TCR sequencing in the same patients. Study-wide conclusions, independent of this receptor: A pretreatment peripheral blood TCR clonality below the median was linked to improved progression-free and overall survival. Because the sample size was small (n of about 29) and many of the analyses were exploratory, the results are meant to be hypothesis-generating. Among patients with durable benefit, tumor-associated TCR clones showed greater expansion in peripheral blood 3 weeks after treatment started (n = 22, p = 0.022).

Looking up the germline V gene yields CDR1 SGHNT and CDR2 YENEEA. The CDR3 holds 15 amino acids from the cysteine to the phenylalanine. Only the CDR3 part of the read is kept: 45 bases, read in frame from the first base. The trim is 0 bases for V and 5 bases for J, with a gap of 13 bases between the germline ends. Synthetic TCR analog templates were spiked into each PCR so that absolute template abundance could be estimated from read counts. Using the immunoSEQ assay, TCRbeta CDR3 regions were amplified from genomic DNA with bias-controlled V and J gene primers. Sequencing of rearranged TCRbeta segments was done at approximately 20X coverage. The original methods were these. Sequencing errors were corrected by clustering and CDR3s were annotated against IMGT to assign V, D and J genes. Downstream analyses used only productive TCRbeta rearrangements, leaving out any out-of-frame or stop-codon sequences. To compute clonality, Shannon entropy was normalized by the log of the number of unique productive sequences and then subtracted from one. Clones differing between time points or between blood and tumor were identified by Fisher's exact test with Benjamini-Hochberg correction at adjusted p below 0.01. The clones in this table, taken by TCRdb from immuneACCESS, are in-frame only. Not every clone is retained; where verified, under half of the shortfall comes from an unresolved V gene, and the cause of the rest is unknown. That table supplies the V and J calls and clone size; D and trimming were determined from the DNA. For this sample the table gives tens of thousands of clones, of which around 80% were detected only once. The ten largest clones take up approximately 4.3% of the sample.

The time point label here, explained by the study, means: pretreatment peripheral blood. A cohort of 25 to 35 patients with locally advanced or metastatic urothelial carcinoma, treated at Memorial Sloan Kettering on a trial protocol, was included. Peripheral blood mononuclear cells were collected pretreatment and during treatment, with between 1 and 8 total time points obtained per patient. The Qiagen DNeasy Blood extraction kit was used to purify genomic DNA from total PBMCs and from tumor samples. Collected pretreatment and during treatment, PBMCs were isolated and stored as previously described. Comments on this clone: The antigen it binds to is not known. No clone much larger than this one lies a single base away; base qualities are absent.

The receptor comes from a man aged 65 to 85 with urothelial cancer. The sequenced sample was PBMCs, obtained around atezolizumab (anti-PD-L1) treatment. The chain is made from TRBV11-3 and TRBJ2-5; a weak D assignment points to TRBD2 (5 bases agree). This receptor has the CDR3 CASSLDSREWETQYF. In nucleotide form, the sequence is TGTGCCAGCAGCTTAGATTCGAGGGAGTGGGAGACCCAGTACTTC.